Below, one TCR beta chain is given with its context. Study processing details: Researchers report that nucleated cell counts were estimated from reference gene primer amplification. Libraries were prepared by immunoSEQ multiplex PCR; TCRdb keeps only in-frame clonotypes and omits some of them. V, J and clone size reflect that table, while D and trimming were determined from the DNA. The sample has 85,000 to 120,000 clones, approximately 80% seen once. This entry is derived from a study of blood T cell repertoires in COVID-19. Study-level background: Samples representing acute and convalescent COVID-19 were sourced from the United States, Italy and Spain. Sample material is recorded as cDNA or gDNA derived from T cells, B-cell-depleted T cells, or PBMCs.

Germline lookup yields CDR1 SGHNT and CDR2 YENEEA. V was clipped by 4 bases and J by 6 bases; unmatched bases: 3. The CDR3 is 13 amino acids. The chain links TRBV11-3 to TRBJ2-1; 7 bases match TRBD2. The source is a man aged 55 to 70 with active or convalescent COVID-19. Input material: peripheral blood. CDR3: CASSWGLRNEQFF. DNA for the CDR3: TGTGCCAGCAGCTGGGGACTACGCAATGAGCAGTTCTTC.